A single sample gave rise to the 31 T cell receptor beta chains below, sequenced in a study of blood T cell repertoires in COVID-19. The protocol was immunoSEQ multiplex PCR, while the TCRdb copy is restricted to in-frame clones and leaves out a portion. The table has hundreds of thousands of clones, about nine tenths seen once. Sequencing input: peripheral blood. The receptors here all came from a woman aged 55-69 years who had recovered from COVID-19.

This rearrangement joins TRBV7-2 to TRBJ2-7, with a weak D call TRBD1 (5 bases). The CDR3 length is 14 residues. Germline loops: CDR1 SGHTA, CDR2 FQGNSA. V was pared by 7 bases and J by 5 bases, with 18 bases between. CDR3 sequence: CASNPLAGRNEQYF. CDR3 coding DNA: TGTGCCAGCAATCCCCTGGCAGGGCGGAACGAGCAGTACTTC.

The CDR3 protein is CASSLTSINEQFF. The DNA of the CDR3 is TGTGCCAGCAGTCTTACTAGTATCAATGAGCAGTTCTTC. V is TRBV6-6 and J is TRBJ2-1; possibly TRBD2 for D (5 bases). From germline, CDR1 is MNHNY and CDR2 SVGAGI (reference sequence). The V gene lost 5 bases and the J gene lost 6 bases, with 11 bases spanning the gap. This CDR3 is built from 13 residues.

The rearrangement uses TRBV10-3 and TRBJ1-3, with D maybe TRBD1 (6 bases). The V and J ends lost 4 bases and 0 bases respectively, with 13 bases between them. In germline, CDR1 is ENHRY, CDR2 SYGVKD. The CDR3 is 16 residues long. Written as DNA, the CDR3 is TGTGCCATCAGTGGGACAGAGCTCCTCTCTGGAAACACCATATATTTT. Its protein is CAISGTELLSGNTIYF.

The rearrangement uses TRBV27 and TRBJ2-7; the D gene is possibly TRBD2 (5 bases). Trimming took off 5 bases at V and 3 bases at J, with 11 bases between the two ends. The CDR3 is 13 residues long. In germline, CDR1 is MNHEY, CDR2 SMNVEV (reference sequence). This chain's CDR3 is CASSRPGIYEQYF. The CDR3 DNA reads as TGTGCCAGCAGTCGGCCGGGGATCTACGAGCAGTACTTC.

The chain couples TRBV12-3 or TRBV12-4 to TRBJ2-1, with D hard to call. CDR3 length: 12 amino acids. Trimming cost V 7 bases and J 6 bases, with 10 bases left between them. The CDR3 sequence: CASMRGSNEQFF. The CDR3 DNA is TGTGCCAGCATGAGAGGAAGCAATGAGCAGTTCTTC.

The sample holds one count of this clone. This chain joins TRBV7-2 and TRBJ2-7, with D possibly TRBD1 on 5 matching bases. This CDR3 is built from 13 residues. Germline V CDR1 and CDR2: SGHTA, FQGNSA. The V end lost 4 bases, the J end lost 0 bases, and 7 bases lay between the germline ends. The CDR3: CASSSGNSYEQYF. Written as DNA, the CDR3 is TGTGCCAGCAGCTCAGGGAACTCCTACGAGCAGTACTTC.

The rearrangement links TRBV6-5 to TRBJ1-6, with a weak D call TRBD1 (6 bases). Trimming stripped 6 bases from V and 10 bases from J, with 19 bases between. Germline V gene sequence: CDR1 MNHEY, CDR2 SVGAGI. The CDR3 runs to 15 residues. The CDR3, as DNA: TGTGCCAGCAGACCCGACAGGACTGGAAGGTCACCCCTCCACTTT. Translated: CASRPDRTGRSPLHF.

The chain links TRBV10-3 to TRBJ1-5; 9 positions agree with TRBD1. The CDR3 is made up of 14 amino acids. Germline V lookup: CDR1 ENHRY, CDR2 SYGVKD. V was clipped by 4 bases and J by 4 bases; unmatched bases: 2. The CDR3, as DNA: TGTGCCATCAGTGGTGGGACAGGGAATCAGCCCCAGCATTTT. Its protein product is CAISGGTGNQPQHF.

CDR3 DNA sequence: TGTGCCAGCAGCTTAGATCTAGGAGGGGTTGGGGAGACCCAGTACTTC. This codes for CASSLDLGGVGETQYF. The chain couples TRBV11-2 to TRBJ2-5; D possibly corresponds to TRBD2 (6 bases). The V end was cut by 0 bases, the J end by 5 bases, with 16 bases between. The CDR3 is made up of 16 amino acids. In germline, CDR1 is SGHAT, CDR2 FQNNGV.

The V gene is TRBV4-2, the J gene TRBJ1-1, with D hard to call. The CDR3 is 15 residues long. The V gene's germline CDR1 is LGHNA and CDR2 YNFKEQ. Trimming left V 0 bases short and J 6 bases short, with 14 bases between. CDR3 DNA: TGTGCCAGCAGCCAAGACAGAGGGAATGGCGCTGAAGCTTTCTTT. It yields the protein CASSQDRGNGAEAFF.

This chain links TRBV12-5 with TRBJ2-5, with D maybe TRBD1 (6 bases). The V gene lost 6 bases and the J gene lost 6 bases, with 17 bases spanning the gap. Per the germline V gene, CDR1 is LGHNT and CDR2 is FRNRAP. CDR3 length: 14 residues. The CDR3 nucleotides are TGTGCTAGTGGCACAGGGTATGGTTTAAAGACCCAGTACTTC. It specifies CASGTGYGLKTQYF. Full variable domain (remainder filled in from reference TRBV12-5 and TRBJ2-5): DARVTQTPRHKVTEMGQEVTMRCQPILGHNTVFWYRQTMMQGLELLAYFRNRAPLDDSGMPKDRFSAEMPDATLATLKIQPSEPRDSAVYFCASGTGYGLKTQYFGPGTRLLVL.

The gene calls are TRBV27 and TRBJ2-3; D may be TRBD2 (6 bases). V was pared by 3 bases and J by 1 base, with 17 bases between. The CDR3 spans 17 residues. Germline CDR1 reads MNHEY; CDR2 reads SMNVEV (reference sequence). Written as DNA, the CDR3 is TGTGCCAGCAGTTTCCTCCTGGGGGGAGGAGGCACAGATACGCAGTATTTT. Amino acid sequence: CASSFLLGGGGTDTQYF.

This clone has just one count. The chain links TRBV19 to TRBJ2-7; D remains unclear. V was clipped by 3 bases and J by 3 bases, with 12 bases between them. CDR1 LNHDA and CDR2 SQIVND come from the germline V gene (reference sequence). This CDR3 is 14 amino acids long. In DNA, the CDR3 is TGTGCCAGTAGTATGAACGGTCCATACTACGAGCAGTACTTC. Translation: CASSMNGPYYEQYF.

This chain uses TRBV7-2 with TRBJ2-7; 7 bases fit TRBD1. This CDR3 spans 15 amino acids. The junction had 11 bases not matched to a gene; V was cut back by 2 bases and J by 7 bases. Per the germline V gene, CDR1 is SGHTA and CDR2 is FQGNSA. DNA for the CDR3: TGTGCCAGCAGCTTAAGGGGGCGAGAGGTTGGGGAGCAGTACTTC. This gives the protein CASSLRGREVGEQYF.

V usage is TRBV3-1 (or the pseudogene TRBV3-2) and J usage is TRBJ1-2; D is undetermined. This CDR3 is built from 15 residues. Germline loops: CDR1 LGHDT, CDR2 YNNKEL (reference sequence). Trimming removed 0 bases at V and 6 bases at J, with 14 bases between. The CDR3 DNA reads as TGTGCCAGCAGCCAAGAAGGTACGGGTCCACATGGCTACACCTTC. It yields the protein CASSQEGTGPHGYTF.

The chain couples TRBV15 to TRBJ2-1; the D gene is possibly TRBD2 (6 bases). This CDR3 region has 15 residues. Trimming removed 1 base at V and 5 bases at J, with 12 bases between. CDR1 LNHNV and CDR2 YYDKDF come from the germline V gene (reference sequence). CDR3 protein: CATSRGGENNNEQFF. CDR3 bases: TGTGCCACCAGCAGAGGCGGGGAGAATAACAATGAGCAGTTCTTC. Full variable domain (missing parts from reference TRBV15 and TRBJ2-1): DAMVIQNPRYQVTQFGKPVTLSCSQTLNHNVMYWYQQKSSQAPKLLFHYYDKDFNNEADTPDNFQSRRPNTSFCFLDIRSPGLGDTAMYLCATSRGGENNNEQFFGPGTRLTVL.

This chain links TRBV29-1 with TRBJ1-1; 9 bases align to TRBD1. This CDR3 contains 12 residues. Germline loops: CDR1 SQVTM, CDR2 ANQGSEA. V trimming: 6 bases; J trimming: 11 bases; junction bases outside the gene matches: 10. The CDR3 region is CSVQGTGIDAFF. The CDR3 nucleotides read TGCAGCGTCCAAGGGACAGGGATAGACGCTTTCTTT. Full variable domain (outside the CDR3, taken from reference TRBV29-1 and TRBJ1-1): SAVISQKPSRDICQRGTSLTIQCQVDSQVTMMFWYRQQPGQSLTLIATANQGSEATYESGFVIDKFPISRPNLTFSTLTVSNMSPEDSSIYLCSVQGTGIDAFFGQGTRLTVV.

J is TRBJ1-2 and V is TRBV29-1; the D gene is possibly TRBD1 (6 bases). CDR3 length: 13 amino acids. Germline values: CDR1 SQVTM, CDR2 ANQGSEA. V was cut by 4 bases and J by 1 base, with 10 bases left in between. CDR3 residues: CSVVTGYNYGYTF. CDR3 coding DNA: TGCAGCGTTGTAACAGGGTATAACTATGGCTACACCTTC.

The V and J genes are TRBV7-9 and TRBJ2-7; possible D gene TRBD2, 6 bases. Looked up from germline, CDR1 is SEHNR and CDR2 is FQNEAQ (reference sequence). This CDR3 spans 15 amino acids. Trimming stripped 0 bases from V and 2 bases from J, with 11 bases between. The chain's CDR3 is CASSLARAGPYEQYF. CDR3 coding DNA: TGTGCCAGCAGCTTAGCCAGGGCGGGGCCCTACGAGCAGTACTTC.

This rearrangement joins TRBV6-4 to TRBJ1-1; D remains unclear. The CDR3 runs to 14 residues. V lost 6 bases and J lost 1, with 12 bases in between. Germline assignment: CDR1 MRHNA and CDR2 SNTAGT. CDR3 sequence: CASSTTAQNTEAFF. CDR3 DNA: TGTGCCAGCAGCACAACAGCCCAGAACACTGAAGCTTTCTTT.

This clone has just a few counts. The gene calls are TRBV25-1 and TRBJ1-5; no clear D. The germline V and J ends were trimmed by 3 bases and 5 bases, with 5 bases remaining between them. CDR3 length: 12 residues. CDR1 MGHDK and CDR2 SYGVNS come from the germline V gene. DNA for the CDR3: TGTGCCAGCAGTGAGGAGGATCAGCCCCAGCATTTT. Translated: CASSEEDQPQHF.

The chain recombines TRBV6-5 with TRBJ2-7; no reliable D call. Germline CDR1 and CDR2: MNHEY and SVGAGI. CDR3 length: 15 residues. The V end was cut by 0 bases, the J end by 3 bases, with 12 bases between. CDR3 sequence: CASSYSDHSLYEQYF. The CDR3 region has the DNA TGTGCCAGCAGTTACTCGGATCACAGCCTCTACGAGCAGTACTTC.

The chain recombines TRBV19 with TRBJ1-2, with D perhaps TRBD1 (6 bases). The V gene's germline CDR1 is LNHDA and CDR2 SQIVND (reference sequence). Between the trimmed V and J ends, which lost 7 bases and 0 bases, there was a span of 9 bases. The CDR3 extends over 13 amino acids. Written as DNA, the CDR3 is TGTGCCAGTATGGACAGAACTAACTATGGCTACACCTTC. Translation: CASMDRTNYGYTF.

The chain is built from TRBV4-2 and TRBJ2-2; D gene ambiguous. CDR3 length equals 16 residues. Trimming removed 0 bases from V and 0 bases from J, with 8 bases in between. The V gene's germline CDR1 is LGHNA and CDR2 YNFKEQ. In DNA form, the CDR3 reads TGTGCCAGCAGCCAAGACGGCGGCGCGAACACCGGGGAGCTGTTTTTT. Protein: CASSQDGGANTGELFF.

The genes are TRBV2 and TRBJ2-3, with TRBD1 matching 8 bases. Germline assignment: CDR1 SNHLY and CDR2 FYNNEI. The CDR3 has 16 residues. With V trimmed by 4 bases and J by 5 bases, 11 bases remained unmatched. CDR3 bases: TGTGCCAGCAGTGTATTCCCGGACAGGGATAAAGATACGCAGTATTTT. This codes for CASSVFPDRDKDTQYF.

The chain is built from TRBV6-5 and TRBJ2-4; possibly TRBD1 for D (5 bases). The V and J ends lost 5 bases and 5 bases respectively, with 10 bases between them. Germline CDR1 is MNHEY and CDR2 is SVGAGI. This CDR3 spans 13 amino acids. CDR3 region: CASSIGVENIQYF. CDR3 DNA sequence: TGTGCCAGCAGTATAGGGGTGGAAAACATTCAGTACTTC.

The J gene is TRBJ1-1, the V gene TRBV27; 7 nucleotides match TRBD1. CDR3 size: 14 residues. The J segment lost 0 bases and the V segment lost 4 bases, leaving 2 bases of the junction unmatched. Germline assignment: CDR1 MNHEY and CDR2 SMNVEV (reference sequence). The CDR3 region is CASSSGQMNTEAFF. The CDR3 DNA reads TGTGCCAGCAGTTCGGGACAGATGAACACTGAAGCTTTCTTT.

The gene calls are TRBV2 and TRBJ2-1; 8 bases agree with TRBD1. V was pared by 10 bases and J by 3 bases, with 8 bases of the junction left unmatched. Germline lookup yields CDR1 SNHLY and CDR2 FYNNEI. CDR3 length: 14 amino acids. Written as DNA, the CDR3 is TGTGCCACAGGGGGCGGGACACTCTACAATGAGCAGTTCTTC. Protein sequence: CATGGGTLYNEQFF.

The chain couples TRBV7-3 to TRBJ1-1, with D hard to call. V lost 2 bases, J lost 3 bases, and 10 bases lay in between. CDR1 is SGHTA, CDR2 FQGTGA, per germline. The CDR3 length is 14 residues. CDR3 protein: CASSLYAGDTEAFF. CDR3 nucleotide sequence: TGTGCCAGCAGCTTATACGCGGGTGACACTGAAGCTTTCTTT.

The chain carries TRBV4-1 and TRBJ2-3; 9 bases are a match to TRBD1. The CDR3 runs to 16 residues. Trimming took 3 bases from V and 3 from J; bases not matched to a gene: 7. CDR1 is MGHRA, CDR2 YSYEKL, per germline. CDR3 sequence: CASSHLRDRVTDTQYF. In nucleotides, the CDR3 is TGCGCCAGCAGCCACCTCCGGGACAGGGTGACAGATACGCAGTATTTT.

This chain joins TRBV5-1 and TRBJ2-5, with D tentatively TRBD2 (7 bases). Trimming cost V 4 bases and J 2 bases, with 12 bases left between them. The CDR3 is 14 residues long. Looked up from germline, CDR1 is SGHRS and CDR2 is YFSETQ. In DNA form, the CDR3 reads TGCGCCAGCAGCGAAGGGGGGGGGCAAGAGACCCAGTACTTC. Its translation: CASSEGGGQETQYF.